The following is a TCR beta chain sequence with its context. The sample contains more than one DNA sequence encoding this CDR3. Repertoires were generated with immunoSEQ multiplex PCR, while TCRdb's copy carries only in-frame clones and drops some. The sample consists of 120,000 or so clones, almost 95% of them appearing once. This sample is drawn from a study of T cell responses to AZD1222 COVID-19 vaccine. The germline gives CDR1 SEHNR, CDR2 FQNEAQ (reference sequence). V lost 2 bases and J lost 4; bases outside the gene matches: 1. This CDR3 region has 14 residues. The source material was peripheral blood, sampled on day 0 of AZD1222 vaccination. This rearrangement joins TRBV7-9 to TRBJ1-4; 7 nucleotides line up with TRBD1. This TCR came from an adult in good health. DNA of the CDR3: TGTGCCAGCAGCTTAAGGGACAGTAATGAAAAACTGTTTTTT. This encodes CASSLRDSNEKLFF.